The 20 T cell receptor beta chains below were found in one sample sequenced in a study of blood T cell repertoires in COVID-19. Assay used: immunoSEQ multiplex PCR; TCRdb lists only in-frame clones, some missing. The table shows around 380,000 clones, with approximately 77% occurring only once. Material: peripheral blood. These receptors were collected from a human donor with acute or convalescent COVID-19. The donor label of this sample is uncertain.

V usage is TRBV27 and J usage is TRBJ1-6, with 7 bases aligning to TRBD1. J lost 5 bases, V lost 5 bases, and 9 bases had no gene match. The CDR3 has 16 amino acids. The germline CDR1 and CDR2 sequences are MNHEY and SMNVEV (reference sequence). DNA for the CDR3: TGTGCCAGCAGTCTTATTATAACAGGGGATAATTCACCCCTCCACTTT. Translating it yields CASSLIITGDNSPLHF.

The rearrangement uses TRBV5-1 and TRBJ1-1; TRBD1 matches 7 bases. The CDR3 length is 14 residues. Losses at the gene ends were 2 bases for V and 5 bases for J; bases not matched to a gene: 6. Germline V gene lookup returns CDR1 SGHRS and CDR2 YFSETQ. CDR3 nucleotides: TGCGCCAGCAGCTTCTGGGACAGTCGAACTGAAGCTTTCTTT. It specifies CASSFWDSRTEAFF.

The chain links TRBV21-1 to TRBJ2-7; no check of the table's D call, TRBD1, against the DNA was made. TRBV21-1 is recorded as a pseudogene. The CDR3 spans 19 residues. The CDR3, as DNA: TGTGCCAGCAGCAAGCCGCCCACTACAGGGGATAACGCCTCCTACGAGCAGTACTTC. Translation gives CASSKPPTTGDNASYEQYF.

This rearrangement joins TRBV5-5 to TRBJ1-2, with TRBD1 matching 9 bases. Looked up from germline, CDR1 is SGHKS and CDR2 is YYEKEE (reference sequence). Trimming cost V 4 bases and J 3 bases; bases outside gene matches: 7. CDR3 size: 15 residues. CDR3 sequence reads: CASSVTGGQDYGYTF. The CDR3 nucleotides are TGTGCCAGCAGCGTAACAGGGGGCCAGGACTATGGCTACACCTTC.

The chain uses TRBV2 and TRBJ2-7; TRBD2 might be the D (7 bases). CDR1 is SNHLY, CDR2 FYNNEI, per germline. The V gene lost 3 bases and the J gene lost 7 bases, with 13 bases spanning the gap. The CDR3 contains 13 residues. CDR3 amino acids: CASSEGGRGEQYF. CDR3 in DNA: TGTGCCAGCAGTGAGGGGGGGAGGGGGGAGCAGTACTTC.

The genes are TRBV28 and TRBJ1-1; no clear D. Germline CDR1 is MDHEN and CDR2 is SYDVKM. V lost 1 base and J lost 6, with 18 bases in between. The length of the CDR3 is 16 residues. CDR3 amino acids: CASSLLWTTSSPEAFF. The CDR3 nucleotides are TGTGCCAGCAGTTTATTATGGACTACCTCGTCCCCTGAAGCTTTCTTT.

The chain couples TRBV29-1 to TRBJ1-1; weak D call: TRBD1 (5 bases). V dropped 6 bases and J dropped 6 bases, with 29 bases sitting between them. Looked up from germline, CDR1 is SQVTM and CDR2 is ANQGSEA. The CDR3 spans 17 residues. This CDR3 is CSVGRGISGGWWAEAFF. CDR3 bases: TGCAGCGTCGGAAGAGGGATTTCGGGGGGGTGGTGGGCTGAAGCTTTCTTT.

The genes are TRBV6-5 and TRBJ2-7, with 8 bases lining up with TRBD2. The CDR3 spans 15 residues. V shed 5 bases, J shed 2 bases, and the junction held 8 bases outside the gene matches. Germline V lookup: CDR1 MNHEY, CDR2 SVGAGI. CDR3: CASSRSGSGAYEQYF. CDR3 coding DNA: TGTGCCAGCAGTCGCAGCGGGAGTGGCGCCTACGAGCAGTACTTC.

This clone was seen only a few times. This chain uses TRBV6-5 with TRBJ1-1, with D unclear. CDR1 and CDR2 (germline): MNHEY, SVGAGI. V gave up 6 bases and J gave up 0 bases, with 11 bases separating them. This CDR3 spans 14 amino acids. The CDR3 here is CASRLSALNTEAFF. The CDR3 coding sequence is TGTGCCAGCAGGCTTAGTGCTCTGAACACTGAAGCTTTCTTT.

The CDR3 region has the DNA TGTGCCAGCAGTGAACCTCATACAGGGAGAGAGACCCAGTACTTC. As protein: CASSEPHTGRETQYF. The genes are TRBV25-1 and TRBJ2-5, with D possibly TRBD1 on 6 matching bases. Deletions cut 2 bases from V and 4 bases from J, with 14 bases between. There are 15 residues in the CDR3. Germline-derived CDR1 and CDR2 are MGHDK and SYGVNS.

V is TRBV28 and J is TRBJ1-2; D is uncertain. Trimming left V 4 bases short and J 8 bases short, with 20 bases between. The germline gives CDR1 MDHEN, CDR2 SYDVKM. The CDR3 length is 15 residues. As DNA, the CDR3 is TGTGCCAGCAGTTACAGCGGACGTACCCCGGAGGGCTACACCTTC. Its translation is CASSYSGRTPEGYTF.

The rearrangement joins TRBV5-1 to TRBJ2-7; 7 nucleotides align to TRBD1. After removal of 2 bases from V and 6 bases from J, the junction contained 5 bases not matched to a gene. This CDR3 comprises 13 residues. Germline assignment: CDR1 SGHRS and CDR2 YFSETQ. The CDR3 DNA reads TGCGCCAGCAGCTTTCCGGGACAGCTCGAGCAGTACTTC. Residues: CASSFPGQLEQYF.

The J gene is TRBJ1-5, the V gene TRBV19; 12 bases are shared with TRBD1. V lost 5 bases and J lost 7; bases outside the gene matches: 9. The germline gives CDR1 LNHDA, CDR2 SQIVND (reference sequence). This CDR3 comprises 16 residues. The CDR3 DNA sequence: TGTGCCAGTAGTGCAGGGACAGGGGGCTCATGGCAGCCCCAGCATTTT. Amino acid sequence: CASSAGTGGSWQPQHF. The whole variable domain, remainder taken from reference TRBV19 and TRBJ1-5, is DGGITQSPKYLFRKEGQNVTLSCEQNLNHDAMYWYRQDPGQGLRLIYYSQIVNDFQKGDIAEGYSVSREKKESFPLTVTSAQKNPTAFYLCASSAGTGGSWQPQHFGDGTRLSIL.

The V call is TRBV24-1, the J call TRBJ2-2; TRBD1 matches at 10 bases. The CDR3 sequence is 17 residues long. The germline gives CDR1 KGHDR, CDR2 SFDVKD. Trimming took 3 bases from V and 5 from J; bases not matched to a gene: 8. Here the CDR3 DNA reads TGTGCCACCAGTGATCCCGGACAGGGGGGATGGACCGGGGAGCTGTTTTTT. Encoded protein: CATSDPGQGGWTGELFF.

The chain employs TRBV7-6 and TRBJ1-5, with D maybe TRBD1 (6 bases). CDR3 length: 16 residues. The germline V gene has CDR1 SGHVS and CDR2 FNYEAQ. V was pared by 1 base and J by 7 bases, with 17 bases between. CDR3: CASSLGWSGAGQPQHF. The CDR3 region has the DNA TGTGCCAGCAGCTTAGGGTGGTCAGGGGCCGGCCAGCCCCAGCATTTT.

CDR3 nucleotide sequence: TGTGCCAGTAGCAGGCCGGGGGAGAGGTACACTGAAGCTTTCTTT. Protein sequence: CASSRPGERYTEAFF. V and J are TRBV19 and TRBJ1-1; a possible D gene is TRBD1 (5 bases). Germline lookup yields CDR1 LNHDA and CDR2 SQIVND (reference sequence). V lost 6 bases, J lost 3 bases, and 17 bases lay in between. The CDR3 is 15 residues long.

Remarks on this clone: The same CDR3 is also encoded by other DNA sequences in this sample. The chain joins TRBV18 to TRBJ2-7; D is perhaps TRBD1 (7 bases). V lost 4 bases, J lost 4 bases, and 14 bases lay in between. The CDR3 has 14 amino acids. Germline V CDR1 and CDR2: KGHSH, LQKENI. The CDR3 DNA reads as TGTGCCAGCTCACTTGGGCAGGGGGGTTACGAGCAGTACTTC. Translation: CASSLGQGGYEQYF.

This chain links TRBV5-1 with TRBJ2-3, with D uncertain. Germline V gives CDR1 SGHRS, CDR2 YFSETQ. The V and J ends lost 4 bases and 4 bases respectively, with 7 bases between them. The CDR3 contains 12 residues. The CDR3 coding sequence is TGCGCCAGCAGCCAGAGGTCAGATACGCAGTATTTT. Translation gives CASSQRSDTQYF. Variable domain in full (rest from reference TRBV5-1 and TRBJ2-3): KAGVTQTPRYLIKTRGQQVTLSCSPISGHRSVSWYQQTPGQGLQFLFEYFSETQRNKGNFPGRFSGRQFSNSRSEMNVSTLELGDSALYLCASSQRSDTQYFGPGTRLTVL.

This chain connects TRBV29-1 to TRBJ2-2, with D possibly being TRBD2 (6 bases). Between the trimmed V and J ends, which lost 2 bases and 6 bases, there was a span of 10 bases. The CDR3 is made up of 13 amino acids. CDR1 SQVTM and CDR2 ANQGSEA come from the germline V gene. Here the CDR3 DNA reads TGCAGCGTTGAATTGTGGGGGGCCGGGGAGCTGTTTTTT. Amino acid sequence: CSVELWGAGELFF.

The V and J genes are TRBV3-1 (or the pseudogene TRBV3-2) and TRBJ1-1; the D is unclear. Trimming shortened V by 1 base and J by 4 bases, and 13 bases separated the two germline ends. The CDR3 spans 15 residues. Per germline, CDR1 LGHDT and CDR2 YNNKEL (reference sequence). The CDR3 bases are TGTGCCAGCAGCCAAGTTGCTGGTACTAGCACTGAAGCTTTCTTT. Amino acid sequence: CASSQVAGTSTEAFF.